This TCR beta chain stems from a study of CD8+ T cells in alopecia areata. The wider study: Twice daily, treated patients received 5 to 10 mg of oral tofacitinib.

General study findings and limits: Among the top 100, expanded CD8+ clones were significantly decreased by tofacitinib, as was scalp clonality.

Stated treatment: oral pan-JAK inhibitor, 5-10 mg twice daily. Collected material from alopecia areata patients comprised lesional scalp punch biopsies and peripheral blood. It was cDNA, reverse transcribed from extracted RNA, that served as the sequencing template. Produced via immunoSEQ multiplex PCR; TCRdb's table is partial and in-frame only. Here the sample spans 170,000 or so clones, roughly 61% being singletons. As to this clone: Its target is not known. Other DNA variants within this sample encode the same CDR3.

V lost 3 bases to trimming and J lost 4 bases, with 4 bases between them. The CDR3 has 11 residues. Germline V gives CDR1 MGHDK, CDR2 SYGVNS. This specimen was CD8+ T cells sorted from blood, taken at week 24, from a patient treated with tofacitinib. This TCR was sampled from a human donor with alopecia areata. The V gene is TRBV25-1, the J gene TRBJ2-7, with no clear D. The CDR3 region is CASSDSYEQYF. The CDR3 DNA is TGTGCCAGCAGTGACTCGTACGAGCAGTACTTC.